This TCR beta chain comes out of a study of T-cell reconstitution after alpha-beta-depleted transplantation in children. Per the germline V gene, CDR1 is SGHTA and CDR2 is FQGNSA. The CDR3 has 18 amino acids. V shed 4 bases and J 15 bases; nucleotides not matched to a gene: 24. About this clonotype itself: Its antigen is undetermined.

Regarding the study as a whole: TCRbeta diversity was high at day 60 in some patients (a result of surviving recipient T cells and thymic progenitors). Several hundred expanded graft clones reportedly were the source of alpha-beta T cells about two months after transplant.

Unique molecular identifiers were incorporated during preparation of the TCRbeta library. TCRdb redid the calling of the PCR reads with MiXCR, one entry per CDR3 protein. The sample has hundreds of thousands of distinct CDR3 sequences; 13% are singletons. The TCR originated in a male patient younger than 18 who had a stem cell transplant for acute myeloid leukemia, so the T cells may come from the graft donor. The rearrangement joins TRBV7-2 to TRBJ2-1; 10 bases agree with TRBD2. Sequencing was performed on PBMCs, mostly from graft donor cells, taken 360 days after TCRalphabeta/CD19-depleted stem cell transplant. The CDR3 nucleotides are TGTGCCAGCAGCTCACCAAGACCGGGACTAGCGAACCAACGAGGGGTGTTCTTC. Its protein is CASSSPRPGLANQRGVFF.